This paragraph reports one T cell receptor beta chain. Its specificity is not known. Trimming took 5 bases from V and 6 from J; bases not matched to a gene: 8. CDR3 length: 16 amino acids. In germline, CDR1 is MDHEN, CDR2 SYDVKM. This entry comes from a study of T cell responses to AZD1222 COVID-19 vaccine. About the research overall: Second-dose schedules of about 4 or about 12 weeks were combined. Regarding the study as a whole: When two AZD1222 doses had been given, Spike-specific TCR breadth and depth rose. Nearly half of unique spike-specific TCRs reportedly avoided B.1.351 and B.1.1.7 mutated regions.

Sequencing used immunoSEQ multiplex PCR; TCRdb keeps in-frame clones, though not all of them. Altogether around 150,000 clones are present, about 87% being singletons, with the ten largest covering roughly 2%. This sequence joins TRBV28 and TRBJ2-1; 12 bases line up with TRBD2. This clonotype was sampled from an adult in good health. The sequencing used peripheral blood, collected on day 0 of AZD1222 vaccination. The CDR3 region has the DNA TGTGCCAGCAGTCCCCTTGGGACTAGCGGGCGCAATGAGCAGTTCTTC. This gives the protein CASSPLGTSGRNEQFF.